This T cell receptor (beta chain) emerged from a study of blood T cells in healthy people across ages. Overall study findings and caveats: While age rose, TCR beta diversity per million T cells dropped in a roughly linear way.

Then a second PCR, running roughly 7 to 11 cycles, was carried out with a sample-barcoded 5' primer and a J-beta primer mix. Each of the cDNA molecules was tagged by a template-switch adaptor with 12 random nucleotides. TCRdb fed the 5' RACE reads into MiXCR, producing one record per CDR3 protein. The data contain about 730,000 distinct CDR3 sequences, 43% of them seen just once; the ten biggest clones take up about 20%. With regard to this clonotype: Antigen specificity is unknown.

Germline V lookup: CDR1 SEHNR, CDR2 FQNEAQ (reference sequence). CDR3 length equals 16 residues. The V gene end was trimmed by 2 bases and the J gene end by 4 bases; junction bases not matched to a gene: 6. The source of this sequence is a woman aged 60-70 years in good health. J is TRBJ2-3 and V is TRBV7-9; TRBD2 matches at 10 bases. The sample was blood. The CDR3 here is CASSLKREGWADTQYF. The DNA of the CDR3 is TGTGCCAGCAGCTTAAAGCGGGAGGGCTGGGCAGATACGCAGTATTTT.